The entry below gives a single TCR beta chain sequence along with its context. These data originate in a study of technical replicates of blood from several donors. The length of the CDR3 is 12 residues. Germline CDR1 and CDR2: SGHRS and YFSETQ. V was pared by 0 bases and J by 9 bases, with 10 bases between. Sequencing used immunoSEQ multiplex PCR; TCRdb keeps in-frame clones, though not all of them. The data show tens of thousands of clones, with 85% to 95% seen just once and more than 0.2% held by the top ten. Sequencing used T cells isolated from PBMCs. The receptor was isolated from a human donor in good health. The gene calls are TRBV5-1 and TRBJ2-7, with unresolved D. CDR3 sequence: CASSLASSRQYF. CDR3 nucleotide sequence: TGCGCCAGCAGCTTGGCCTCGAGTCGGCAGTACTTC.